This TCR beta chain came from a study of cytomegalovirus exposure and HLA in healthy donors. Study findings and constraints: TCR beta V- and J-gene trimming was later associated with a missense DCLRE1C variant. Later analysis suggested most CMV-associated TCR beta chains were HLA-restricted. Data from an earlier analysis indicated that most TCR beta V segments were productive either about 90% or about 30% of the time.

In regard to this clone: Its antigen is unknown.

Donors in the study were healthy people who gave bone marrow. This CDR3 spans 15 amino acids. Germline-derived CDR1 and CDR2 are SGHTA and FQGNSA. J was trimmed by 3 bases and V by 3 bases; bases with no gene match: 8. Primers: 60 Vbeta forward and 13 Jbeta reverse. TCRdb's table, derived via immunoSEQ multiplex PCR, lists solely in-frame clones and lacks some. The table shows some 250,000 clones, with roughly 82% occurring only once. Material: PBMCs. The chain is built from TRBV7-2 and TRBJ2-7, with 7 bases matching TRBD1. This TCR was sampled from a woman between 40 and 50 years old in good health and CMV-seropositive. This chain's CDR3 is CASSFQTGAGYEQYF. Written as DNA, the CDR3 is TGTGCCAGCAGCTTTCAAACAGGGGCGGGCTACGAGCAGTACTTC.